One and the same sample provided the 16 T cell receptor beta chains below, sequenced in a study of regulatory T cells in long-lasting Graves disease. Relying on iRepertoire HTBI primers and Arm-PCR of CDR3 regions, the team built TCR beta libraries. TCRdb processed the multiplex PCR reads anew with MiXCR; each CDR3 protein has one entry. Of 200,000 to 250,000 distinct CDR3 sequences in the sample, roughly 20% were seen once. Time point noted: newly diagnosed GD, antithyroid drugs for less than 3 months. From PBMCs, RNA was extracted and then used to make the TCR library. These same records also appear under a second study, on T cells in Graves' hyperthyroidism and ophthalmopathy.

The sequenced sample was peripheral blood mononuclear cells (PBMCs), obtained at new diagnosis, from a patient treated with antithyroid drugs. These receptors were taken from a woman aged 25 to 39 with Graves disease.

The chain employs TRBV5-4 and TRBJ2-2, with a tentative D call TRBD2 (6 bases). The CDR3 runs to 15 residues. Trimming took 4 bases from V and 2 from J, leaving 12 bases between them. Germline values: CDR1 SGHNT, CDR2 YYREEE (reference sequence). CDR3 sequence reads: CASSHPGLNTGELFF. As DNA, the CDR3 is TGTGCCAGCAGCCACCCGGGACTTAACACCGGGGAGCTGTTTTTT. The full variable domain, in which reference TRBV5-4 and TRBJ2-2 provide the parts outside the CDR3, is ETGVTQSPTHLIKTRGQQVTLRCSSQSGHNTVSWYQQALGQGPQFIFQYYREEENGRGNFPPRFSGLQFPNYSSELNVNALELDDSALYLCASSHPGLNTGELFFGEGSRLTVL.

The gene calls are TRBV6-5 and TRBJ2-7; 8 nucleotides match TRBD2. CDR1 and CDR2 (germline): MNHEY, SVGAGI. With 2 bases clipped from V and 3 bases from J, the junction kept 3 bases outside the gene matches. The CDR3 loop spans 14 amino acids. The CDR3: CASSYRTSGYEQYF. CDR3 bases: TGTGCCAGCAGTTACCGTACTAGCGGCTACGAGCAGTACTTC.

This clonotype was observed many times. The chain employs TRBV10-3 and TRBJ1-1; D remains unclear. Looked up from germline, CDR1 is ENHRY and CDR2 is SYGVKD. The V end lost 2 bases, the J end lost 1 base, and 8 bases lay between the germline ends. The CDR3 length is 14 residues. Here the CDR3 DNA reads TGTGCCATCAGTGAGGGTCCGGGGAACACTGAAGCTTTCTTT. It translates to CAISEGPGNTEAFF.

This clonotype was seen repeatedly, ten times or more. The V and J genes are TRBV3-1 and TRBJ2-2, with D unresolved. The CDR3 consists of 14 residues. The V and J ends lost 6 bases and 0 bases respectively, with 8 bases between them. Germline loops: CDR1 LGHDT, CDR2 YNNKEL (reference sequence). CDR3 protein: CASRAYSNTGELFF. CDR3 sequence (DNA): TGTGCCAGCAGAGCGTACTCGAACACCGGGGAGCTGTTTTTT.

This clonotype was picked up one time. A much larger clone sits a single nucleotide away, making a read error possible. The CDR3 carries no conserved terminal phenylalanine or tryptophan, so it likely arises from a read error. The chain joins TRBV5-1 to TRBJ2-3, with a weak D call TRBD2 (5 bases). Germline V gene sequence: CDR1 SGHRS, CDR2 YFSETQ. Trimming took 3 bases from V and 3 from J, leaving 17 bases between them. This CDR3 spans 16 amino acids. CDR3 nucleotide sequence: TGCGCCAGCAGCTGGAATCCTCTAGCAGCGACAGATACGCAGTATTCT. Its translation is CASSWNPLAATDTQYS.

This clonotype was seen repeatedly, ten times or more. The gene calls are TRBV20-1 and TRBJ1-1; possible D gene TRBD1, 5 bases. V lost 5 bases and J lost 1, with 11 bases in between. The germline gives CDR1 DFQATT, CDR2 SNEGSKA (reference sequence). This CDR3 spans 13 amino acids. CDR3 protein: CSAPPTANTEAFF. CDR3 DNA: TGCAGTGCTCCCCCGACAGCGAACACTGAAGCTTTCTTT.

This clonotype has at least ten counts. The chain is built from TRBV12-3 or TRBV12-4 and TRBJ2-7; 8 bases agree with TRBD2. The CDR3 loop spans 14 amino acids. The J segment lost 2 bases and the V segment lost 3 bases, leaving 3 bases of the junction unmatched. The CDR3 region has the DNA TGTGCCAGCAGTTTCCGGCGGGAGGCCTACGAGCAGTACTTC. This sequence encodes CASSFRREAYEQYF.

This clonotype was seen ten or more times. This sequence joins TRBV11-2 and TRBJ2-2; D uncertain. Germline CDR1 SGHAT, CDR2 FQNNGV. CDR3 length equals 13 residues. Trimming removed 2 bases at V and 5 bases at J, with 6 bases between. CDR3 region: CASSLMGTGELFF. DNA of the CDR3: TGTGCCAGCAGCTTAATGGGGACCGGGGAGCTGTTTTTT. The full variable domain, in which reference TRBV11-2 and TRBJ2-2 provide the parts outside the CDR3, is EAGVAQSPRYKIIEKRQSVAFWCNPISGHATLYWYQQILGQGPKLLIQFQNNGVVDDSQLPKDRFSAERLKGVDSTLKIQPAKLEDSAVYLCASSLMGTGELFFGEGSRLTVL.

This clonotype appeared many times. The chain links TRBV20-1 to TRBJ2-7; D possibly corresponds to TRBD2 (7 bases). V lost 0 bases, J lost 0 bases, and 21 bases lay in between. Germline loops: CDR1 DFQATT, CDR2 SNEGSKA (reference sequence). This CDR3 comprises 18 residues. The CDR3 region is CSARDPAGAGASSYEQYF. CDR3 coding DNA: TGCAGTGCTAGAGATCCGGCTGGGGCGGGGGCGAGCTCCTACGAGCAGTACTTC.

This clonotype was counted at least ten times. The chain has TRBV4-2 and TRBJ1-2; TRBD1 agrees at 8 bases. The CDR3 covers 14 residues. Unmatched junction bases numbered 1, after V lost 1 base and J lost 3 bases. CDR1 and CDR2 (germline): LGHNA, YNFKEQ. The CDR3 protein is CASSQATGDYGYTF. The CDR3 DNA reads as TGTGCCAGCAGCCAAGCGACAGGGGACTATGGCTACACCTTC.

This clonotype was recorded at least ten times. V usage is TRBV12-5 and J usage is TRBJ1-1, with D uncertain. Germline V gene data show CDR1 as LGHNT and CDR2 as FRNRAP. This CDR3 has 14 amino acids. Trimming took 2 bases from V and 4 from J, leaving 11 bases between them. The CDR3: CASGLPPRGTEAFF. The CDR3 nucleotides read TGTGCTAGTGGTTTGCCCCCCCGGGGCACTGAAGCTTTCTTT. Full variable domain (outside the CDR3, taken from reference TRBV12-5 and TRBJ1-1): DARVTQTPRHKVTEMGQEVTMRCQPILGHNTVFWYRQTMMQGLELLAYFRNRAPLDDSGMPKDRFSAEMPDATLATLKIQPSEPRDSAVYFCASGLPPRGTEAFFGQGTRLTVV.

This clonotype was observed at least ten times. The chain combines TRBV2 with TRBJ2-7; 7 positions agree with TRBD2. Per the germline V gene, CDR1 is SNHLY and CDR2 is FYNNEI. V dropped 3 bases and J dropped 2; count of bases not matched to a gene: 4. The CDR3 sequence is 14 residues long. CDR3 sequence: CASSEGGRPYEQYF. The CDR3 DNA sequence: TGTGCCAGCAGTGAGGGCGGGAGACCCTACGAGCAGTACTTC.

This clonotype was recorded at least ten times. This chain joins TRBV11-2 and TRBJ2-1; 9 bases are shared with TRBD2. From germline, CDR1 is SGHAT and CDR2 FQNNGV. The CDR3 consists of 16 residues. The junction had 9 bases not matched to a gene; V was cut back by 0 bases and J by 9 bases. The CDR3 bases are TGTGCCAGCAGCTTAGATCCCGCCGGCGGGAGGGGTGAGCAGTTCTTC. Its translation: CASSLDPAGGRGEQFF.

In its sample, this clonotype was seen many times. This sequence joins TRBV6-5 and TRBJ2-5; D call uncertain. The CDR3 is made up of 14 amino acids. V lost 0 bases and J 2 bases, leaving 7 bases between the germline ends. Germline V gene sequence: CDR1 MNHEY, CDR2 SVGAGI. In nucleotides, the CDR3 is TGTGCCAGCAGTTACTCGAACGGACAAGAGACCCAGTACTTC. Amino acids: CASSYSNGQETQYF.

This clonotype was found many times. The rearrangement uses TRBV11-3 and TRBJ2-2, with 12 positions matching TRBD2. V was pared by 5 bases and J by 4 bases, with 8 bases of the junction left unmatched. Germline V lookup: CDR1 SGHNT, CDR2 YENEEA. The CDR3 is 17 amino acids. CDR3 sequence (DNA): TGTGCCAGCAGCCCGACTAGCGGGAGAGGTGGCACCGGGGAGCTGTTTTTT. Amino acids: CASSPTSGRGGTGELFF.

This clonotype was counted at least ten times. J is TRBJ1-4 and V is TRBV6-5, with 7 bases matching TRBD1. Per the germline V gene, CDR1 is MNHEY and CDR2 is SVGAGI. The CDR3 is 14 amino acids. Trimming took 0 bases from V and 7 from J; bases not matched to a gene: 2. The CDR3 DNA reads as TGTGCCAGCAGTTACTCAGGGGGCGGTGAAAAACTGTTTTTT. It codes for CASSYSGGGEKLFF.